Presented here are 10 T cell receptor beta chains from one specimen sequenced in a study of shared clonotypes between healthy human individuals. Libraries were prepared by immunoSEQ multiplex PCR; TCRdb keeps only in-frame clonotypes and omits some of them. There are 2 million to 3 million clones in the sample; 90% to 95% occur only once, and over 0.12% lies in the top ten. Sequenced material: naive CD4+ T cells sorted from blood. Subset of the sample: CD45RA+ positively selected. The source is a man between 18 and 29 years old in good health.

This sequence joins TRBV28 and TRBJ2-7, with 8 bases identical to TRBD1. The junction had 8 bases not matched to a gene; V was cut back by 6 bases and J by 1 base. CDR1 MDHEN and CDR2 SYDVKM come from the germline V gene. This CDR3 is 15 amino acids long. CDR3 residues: CASRNGQGWSYEQYF. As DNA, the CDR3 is TGTGCCAGCAGGAACGGACAGGGTTGGTCCTACGAGCAGTACTTC.

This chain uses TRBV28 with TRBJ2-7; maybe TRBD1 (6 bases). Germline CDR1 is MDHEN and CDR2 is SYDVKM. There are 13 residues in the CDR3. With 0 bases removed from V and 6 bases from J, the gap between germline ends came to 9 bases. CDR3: CASSLWSRGEQYF. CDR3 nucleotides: TGTGCCAGCAGTTTATGGTCCAGGGGCGAGCAGTACTTC.

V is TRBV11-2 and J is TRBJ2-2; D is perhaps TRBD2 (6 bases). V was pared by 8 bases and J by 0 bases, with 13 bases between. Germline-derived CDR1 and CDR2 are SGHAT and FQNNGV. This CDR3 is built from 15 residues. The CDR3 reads CASSKGLANTGELFF. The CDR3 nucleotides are TGTGCCAGCTCTAAGGGACTGGCGAACACCGGGGAGCTGTTTTTT.

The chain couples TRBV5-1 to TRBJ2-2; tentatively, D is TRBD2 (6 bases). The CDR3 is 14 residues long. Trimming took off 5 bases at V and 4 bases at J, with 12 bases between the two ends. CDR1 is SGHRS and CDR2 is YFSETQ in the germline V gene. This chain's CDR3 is CASSPQEGTGELFF. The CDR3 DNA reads TGCGCCAGCAGTCCGCAGGAGGGCACCGGGGAGCTGTTTTTT.

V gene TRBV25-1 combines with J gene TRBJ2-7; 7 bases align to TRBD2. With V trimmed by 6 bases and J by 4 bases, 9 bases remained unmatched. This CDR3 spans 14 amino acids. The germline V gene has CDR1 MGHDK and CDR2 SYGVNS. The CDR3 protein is CASRLASGTYEQYF. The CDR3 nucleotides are TGTGCCAGCAGACTAGCTAGCGGTACATACGAGCAGTACTTC.

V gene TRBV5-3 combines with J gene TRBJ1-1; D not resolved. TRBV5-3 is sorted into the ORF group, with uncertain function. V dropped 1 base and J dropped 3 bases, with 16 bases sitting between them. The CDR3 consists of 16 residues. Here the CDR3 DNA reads TGTGCCAGAAGCTTGATGAACAGCGGCTGGGACACTGAAGCTTTCTTT. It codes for CARSLMNSGWDTEAFF.

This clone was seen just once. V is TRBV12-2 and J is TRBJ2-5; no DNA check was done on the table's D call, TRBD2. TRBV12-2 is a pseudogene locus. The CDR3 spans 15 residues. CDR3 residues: CASRLETGDQETQYF. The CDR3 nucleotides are TGTGCAAGTCGCTTAGAAACGGGGGATCAAGAGACCCAGTACTTC.

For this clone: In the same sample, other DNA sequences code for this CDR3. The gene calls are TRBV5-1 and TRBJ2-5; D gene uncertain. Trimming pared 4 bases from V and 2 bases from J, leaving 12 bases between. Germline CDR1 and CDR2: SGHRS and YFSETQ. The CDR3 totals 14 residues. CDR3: CASSLGPVQETQYF. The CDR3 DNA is TGCGCCAGCAGCCTCGGACCGGTACAAGAGACCCAGTACTTC.

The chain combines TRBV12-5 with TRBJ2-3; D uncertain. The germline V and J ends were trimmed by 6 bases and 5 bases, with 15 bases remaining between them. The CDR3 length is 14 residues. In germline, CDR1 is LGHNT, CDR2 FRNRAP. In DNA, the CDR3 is TGTGCTAGTGGAGGACCGCCGGCTGGAGATACGCAGTATTTT. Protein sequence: CASGGPPAGDTQYF.

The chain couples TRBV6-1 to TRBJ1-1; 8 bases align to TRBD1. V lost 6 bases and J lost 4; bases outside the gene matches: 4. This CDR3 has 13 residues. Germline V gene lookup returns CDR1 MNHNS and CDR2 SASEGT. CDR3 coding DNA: TGTGCCAGCAGCACCGACAGGGGCACTGAAGCTTTCTTT. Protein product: CASSTDRGTEAFF.